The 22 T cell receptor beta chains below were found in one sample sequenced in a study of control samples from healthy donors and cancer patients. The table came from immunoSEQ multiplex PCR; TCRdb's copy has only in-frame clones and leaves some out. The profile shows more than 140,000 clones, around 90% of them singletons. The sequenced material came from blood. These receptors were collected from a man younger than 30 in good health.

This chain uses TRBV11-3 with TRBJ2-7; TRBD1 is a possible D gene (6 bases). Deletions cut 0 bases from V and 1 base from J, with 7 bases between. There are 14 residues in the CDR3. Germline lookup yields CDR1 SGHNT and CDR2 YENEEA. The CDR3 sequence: CASSLEGGSYEQYF. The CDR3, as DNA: TGTGCCAGCAGCTTAGAAGGGGGTTCCTACGAGCAGTACTTC.

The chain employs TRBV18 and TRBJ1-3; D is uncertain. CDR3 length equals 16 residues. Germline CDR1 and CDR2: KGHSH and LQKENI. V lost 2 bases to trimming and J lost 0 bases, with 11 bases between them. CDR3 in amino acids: CASSPMERNSGNTIYF. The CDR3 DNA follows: TGTGCCAGCTCACCAATGGAAAGGAACTCTGGAAACACCATATATTTT.

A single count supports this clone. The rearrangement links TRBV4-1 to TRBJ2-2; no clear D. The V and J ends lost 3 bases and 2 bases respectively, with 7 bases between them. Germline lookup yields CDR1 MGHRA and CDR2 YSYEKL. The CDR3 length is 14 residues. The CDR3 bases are TGCGCCAGCAGCCAGTGGATTAACACCGGGGAGCTGTTTTTT. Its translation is CASSQWINTGELFF.

CDR3 bases: TGTGCCAGCACGGCATCCGGGACAACGAAGACTCAGCCCCAGCATTTT. Translated: CASTASGTTKTQPQHF. The genes are TRBV6-4 and TRBJ1-5, with a possible D match to TRBD1 (6 bases). The ends were cut back, 7 bases at V and 6 bases at J, with 22 bases in the middle. The germline V gene encodes CDR1 MRHNA and CDR2 SNTAGT. This CDR3 is built from 16 residues.

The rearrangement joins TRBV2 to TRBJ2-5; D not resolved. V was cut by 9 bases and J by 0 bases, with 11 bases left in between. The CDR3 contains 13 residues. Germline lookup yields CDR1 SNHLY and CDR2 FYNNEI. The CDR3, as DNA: TGTGCCAGTTTGGGCTCGTACCAAGAGACCCAGTACTTC. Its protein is CASLGSYQETQYF. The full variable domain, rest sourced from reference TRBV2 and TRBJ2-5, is EPEVTQTPSHQVTQMGQEVILRCVPISNHLYFYWYRQILGQKVEFLVSFYNNEISEKSEIFDDQFSVERPDGSNFTLKIRSTKLEDSAMYFCASLGSYQETQYFGPGTRLLVL.

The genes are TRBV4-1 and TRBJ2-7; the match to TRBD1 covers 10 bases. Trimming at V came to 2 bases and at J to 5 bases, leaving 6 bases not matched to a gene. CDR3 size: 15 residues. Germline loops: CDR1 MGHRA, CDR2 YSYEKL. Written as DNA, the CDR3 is TGCGCCAGCAGCCAAAGTCCCGGGACAGGGGACGAGCAGTACTTC. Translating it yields CASSQSPGTGDEQYF.

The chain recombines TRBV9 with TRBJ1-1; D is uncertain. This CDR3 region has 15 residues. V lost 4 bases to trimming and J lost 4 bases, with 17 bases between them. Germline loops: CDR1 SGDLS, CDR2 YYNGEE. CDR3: CASSTRGVPGTEAFF. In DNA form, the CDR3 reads TGTGCCAGCAGCACCCGGGGAGTCCCGGGCACTGAAGCTTTCTTT.

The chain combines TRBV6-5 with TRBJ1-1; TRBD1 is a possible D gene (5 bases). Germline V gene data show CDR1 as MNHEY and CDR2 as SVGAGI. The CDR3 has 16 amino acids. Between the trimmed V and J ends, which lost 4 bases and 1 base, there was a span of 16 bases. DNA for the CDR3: TGTGCCAGCAGTTTCCCATCAACAGGAGGGAACACTGAAGCTTTCTTT. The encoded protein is CASSFPSTGGNTEAFF.

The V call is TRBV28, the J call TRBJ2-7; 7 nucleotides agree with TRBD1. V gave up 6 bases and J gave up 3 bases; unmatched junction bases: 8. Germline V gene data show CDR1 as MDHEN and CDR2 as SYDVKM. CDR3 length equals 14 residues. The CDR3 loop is CASSNYNRGYEQYF. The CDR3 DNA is TGTGCCAGCAGCAACTATAACAGGGGCTACGAGCAGTACTTC.

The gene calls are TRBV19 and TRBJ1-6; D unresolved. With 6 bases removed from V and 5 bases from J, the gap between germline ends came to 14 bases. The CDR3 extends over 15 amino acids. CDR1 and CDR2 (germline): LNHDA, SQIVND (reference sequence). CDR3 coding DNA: TGTGCCAGTAGCCCCTACGCCATAAATAATTCACCCCTCCACTTT. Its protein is CASSPYAINNSPLHF.

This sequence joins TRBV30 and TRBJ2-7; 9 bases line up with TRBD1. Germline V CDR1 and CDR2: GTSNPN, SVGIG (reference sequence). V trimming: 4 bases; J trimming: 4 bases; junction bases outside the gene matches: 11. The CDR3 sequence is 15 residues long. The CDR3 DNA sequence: TGTGCCTGGACCCGCCGCGACAGGGGGAGGTACGAGCAGTACTTC. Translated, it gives CAWTRRDRGRYEQYF.

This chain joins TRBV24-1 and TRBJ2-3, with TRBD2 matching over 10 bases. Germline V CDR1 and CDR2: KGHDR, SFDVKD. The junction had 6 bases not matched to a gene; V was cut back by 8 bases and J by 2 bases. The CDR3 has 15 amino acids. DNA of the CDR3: TGTGCCACCATGCCTAGCGGGGGACTCACAGATACGCAGTATTTT. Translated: CATMPSGGLTDTQYF.

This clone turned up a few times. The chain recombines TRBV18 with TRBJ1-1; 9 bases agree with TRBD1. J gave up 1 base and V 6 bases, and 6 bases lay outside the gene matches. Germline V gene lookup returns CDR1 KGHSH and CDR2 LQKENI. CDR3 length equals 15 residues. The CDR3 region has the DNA TGTGCCAGCTCCCTCAGGACAGGGGAGAACACTGAAGCTTTCTTT. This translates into CASSLRTGENTEAFF.

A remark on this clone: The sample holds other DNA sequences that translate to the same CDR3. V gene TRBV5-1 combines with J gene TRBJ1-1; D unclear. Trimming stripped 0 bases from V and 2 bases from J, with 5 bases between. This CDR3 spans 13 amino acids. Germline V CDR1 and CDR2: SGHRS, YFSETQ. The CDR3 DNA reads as TGCGCCAGCAGCTTGGATGTTAACACTGAAGCTTTCTTT. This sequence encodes CASSLDVNTEAFF.

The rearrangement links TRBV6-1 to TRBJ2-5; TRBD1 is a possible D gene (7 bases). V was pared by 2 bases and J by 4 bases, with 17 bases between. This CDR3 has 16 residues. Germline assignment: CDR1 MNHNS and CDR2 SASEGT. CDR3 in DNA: TGTGCCAGCAGTGAACTCCTTGGAGGGGGCTTAGAGACCCAGTACTTC. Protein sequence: CASSELLGGGLETQYF.

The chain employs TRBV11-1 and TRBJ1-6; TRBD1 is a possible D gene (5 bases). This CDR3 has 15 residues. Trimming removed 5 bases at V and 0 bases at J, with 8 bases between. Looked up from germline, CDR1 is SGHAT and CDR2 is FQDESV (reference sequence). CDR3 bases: TGTGCCAGCAGCCCCGACAGCTCCTATAATTCACCCCTCCACTTT. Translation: CASSPDSSYNSPLHF.

Here the CDR3 DNA reads TGTGCCATCAGTGACAAAAGGAGGTCCACTGAAGCTTTCTTT. Its protein product is CAISDKRRSTEAFF. The chain employs TRBV10-3 and TRBJ1-1; no firm D call. The CDR3 spans 14 residues. The V and J ends lost 3 bases and 4 bases respectively, with 12 bases between them. CDR1 and CDR2 (germline): ENHRY, SYGVKD.

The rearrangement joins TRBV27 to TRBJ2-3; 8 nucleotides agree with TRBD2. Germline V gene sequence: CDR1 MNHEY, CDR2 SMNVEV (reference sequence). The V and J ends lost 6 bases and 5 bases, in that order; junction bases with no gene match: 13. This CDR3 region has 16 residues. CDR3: CASSRRGGNMGDTQYF. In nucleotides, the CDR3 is TGTGCCAGCAGCCGTCGGGGGGGCAACATGGGAGATACGCAGTATTTT.

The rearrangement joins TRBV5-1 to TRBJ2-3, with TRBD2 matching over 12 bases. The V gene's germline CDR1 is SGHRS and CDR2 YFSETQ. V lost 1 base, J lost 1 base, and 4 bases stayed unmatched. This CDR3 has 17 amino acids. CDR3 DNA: TGCGCCAGCAGCTTGCTAGCGGGGGGGCCACGCACAGATACGCAGTATTTT. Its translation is CASSLLAGGPRTDTQYF.

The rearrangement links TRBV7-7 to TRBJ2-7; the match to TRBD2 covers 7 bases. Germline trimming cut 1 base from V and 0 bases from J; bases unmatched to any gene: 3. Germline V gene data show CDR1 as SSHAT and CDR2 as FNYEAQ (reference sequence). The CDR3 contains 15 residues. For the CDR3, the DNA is TGTGCCAGCAGCTTAGGAACGGGGGGCTCCTACGAGCAGTACTTC. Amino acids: CASSLGTGGSYEQYF.

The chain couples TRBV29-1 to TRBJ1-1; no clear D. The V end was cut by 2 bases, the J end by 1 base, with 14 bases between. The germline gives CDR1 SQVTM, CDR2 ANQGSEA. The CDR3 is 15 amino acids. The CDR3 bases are TGCAGCGTTGAACCTGTCCCGGGAGCGAACACTGAAGCTTTCTTT. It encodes CSVEPVPGANTEAFF.

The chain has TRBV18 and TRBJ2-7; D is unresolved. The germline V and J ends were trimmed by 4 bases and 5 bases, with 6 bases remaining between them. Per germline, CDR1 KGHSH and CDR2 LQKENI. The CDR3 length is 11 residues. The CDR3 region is CASSQGNEQYF. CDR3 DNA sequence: TGTGCCAGCTCACAGGGAAACGAGCAGTACTTC.